This T cell receptor (beta chain) was identified during a study of cytomegalovirus exposure and HLA in healthy donors. Trimming left V 4 bases short and J 0 bases short, with 12 bases between. Germline V gene lookup returns CDR1 PRHDT and CDR2 FYEKMQ (reference sequence). The CDR3 consists of 15 residues. PCR employed 60 Vbeta and 13 Jbeta primers. Method: immunoSEQ multiplex PCR; TCRdb's copy keeps in-frame clones and lacks some. The data hold 180,000 or so clones, with over 65% observed a single time. Sequencing used PBMCs. The chain employs TRBV13 and TRBJ1-2; D not resolved. The origin of this receptor is a young man in good health and CMV-seronegative. CDR3: CASSSEAAANYGYTF. CDR3 bases: TGTGCCAGCAGCTCAGAGGCGGCAGCTAACTATGGCTACACCTTC. Based on the CDR3 plus reference TRBV13 and TRBJ1-2, the full variable domain is AAGVIQSPRHLIKEKRETATLKCYPIPRHDTVYWYQQGPGQDPQFLISFYEKMQSDKGSIPDRFSAQQFSDYHSELNMSSLELGDSALYFCASSSEAAANYGYTFGSGTRLTVV.